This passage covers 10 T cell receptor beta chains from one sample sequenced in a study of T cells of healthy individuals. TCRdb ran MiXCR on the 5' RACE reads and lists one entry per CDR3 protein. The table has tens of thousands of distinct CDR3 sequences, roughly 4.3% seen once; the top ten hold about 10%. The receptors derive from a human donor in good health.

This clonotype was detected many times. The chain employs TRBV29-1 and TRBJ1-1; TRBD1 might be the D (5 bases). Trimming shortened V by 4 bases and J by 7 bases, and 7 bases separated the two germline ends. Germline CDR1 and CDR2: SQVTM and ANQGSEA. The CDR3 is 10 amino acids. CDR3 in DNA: TGCAGCGTTGCGGGGGTTGAAGCTTTCTTT. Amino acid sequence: CSVAGVEAFF.

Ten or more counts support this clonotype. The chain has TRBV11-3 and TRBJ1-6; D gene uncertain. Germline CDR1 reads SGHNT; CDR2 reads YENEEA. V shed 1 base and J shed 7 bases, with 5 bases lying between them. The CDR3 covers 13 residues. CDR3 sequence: CASSLVPNSPLHF. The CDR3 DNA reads TGTGCCAGCAGCTTAGTTCCGAATTCACCCCTCCACTTT.

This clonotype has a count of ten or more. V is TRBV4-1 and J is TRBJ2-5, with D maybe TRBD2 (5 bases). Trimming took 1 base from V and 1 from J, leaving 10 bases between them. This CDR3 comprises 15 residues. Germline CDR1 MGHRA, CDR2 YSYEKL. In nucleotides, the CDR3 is TGCGCCAGCAGCCAAGGTTGGAGGACCCAAGAGACCCAGTACTTC. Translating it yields CASSQGWRTQETQYF.

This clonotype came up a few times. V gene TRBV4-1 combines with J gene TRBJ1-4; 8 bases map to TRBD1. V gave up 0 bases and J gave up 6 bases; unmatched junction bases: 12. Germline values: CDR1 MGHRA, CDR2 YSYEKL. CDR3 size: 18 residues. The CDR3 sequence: CASSQEQGEKGWDEKLFF. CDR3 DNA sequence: TGCGCCAGCAGCCAAGAACAGGGGGAGAAAGGATGGGATGAAAAACTGTTTTTT.

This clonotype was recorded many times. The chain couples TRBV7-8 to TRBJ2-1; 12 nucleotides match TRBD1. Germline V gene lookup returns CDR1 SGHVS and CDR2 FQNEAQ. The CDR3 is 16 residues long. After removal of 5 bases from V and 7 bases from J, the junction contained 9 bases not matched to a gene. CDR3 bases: TGTGCCAGCAGCGTAAACCGGGACAGGGGGCGTAATGAGCAGTTCTTC. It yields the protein CASSVNRDRGRNEQFF.

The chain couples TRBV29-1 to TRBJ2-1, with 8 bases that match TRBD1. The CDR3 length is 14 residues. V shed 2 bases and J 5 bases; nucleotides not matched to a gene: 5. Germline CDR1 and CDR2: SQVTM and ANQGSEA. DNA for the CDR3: TGCAGCGTTGAAAAGGGACAGGCCAACAATGAGCAGTTCTTC. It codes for CSVEKGQANNEQFF.

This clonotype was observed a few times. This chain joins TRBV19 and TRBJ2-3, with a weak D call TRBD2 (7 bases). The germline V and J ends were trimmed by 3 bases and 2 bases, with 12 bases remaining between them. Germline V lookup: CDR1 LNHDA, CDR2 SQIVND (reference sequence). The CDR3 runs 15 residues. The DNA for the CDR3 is TGTGCCAGTAGTATCTTCGGGGGGCCCACAGATACGCAGTATTTT. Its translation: CASSIFGGPTDTQYF.

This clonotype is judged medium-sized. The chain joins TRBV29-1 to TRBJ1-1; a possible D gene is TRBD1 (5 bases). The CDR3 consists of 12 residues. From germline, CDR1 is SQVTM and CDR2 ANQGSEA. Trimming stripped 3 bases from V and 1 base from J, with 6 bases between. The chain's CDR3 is CSVDGGNTEAFF. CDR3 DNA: TGCAGCGTTGATGGGGGGAACACTGAAGCTTTCTTT.

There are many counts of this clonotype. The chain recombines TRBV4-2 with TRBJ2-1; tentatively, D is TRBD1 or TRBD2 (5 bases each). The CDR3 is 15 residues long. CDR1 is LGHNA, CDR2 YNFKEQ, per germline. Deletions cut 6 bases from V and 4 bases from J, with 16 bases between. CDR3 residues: CASREESGIYNEQFF. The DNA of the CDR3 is TGTGCCAGCAGGGAGGAGTCAGGGATTTACAATGAGCAGTTCTTC.

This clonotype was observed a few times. Written as DNA, the CDR3 is TGTGCCAGCAGCTTGCCAGTCATGAACACTGAAGCTTTCTTT. This sequence encodes CASSLPVMNTEAFF. This chain connects TRBV5-4 to TRBJ1-1; D ambiguous. CDR1 and CDR2 (germline): SGHNT, YYREEE (reference sequence). Between the trimmed V and J ends, which lost 1 base and 0 bases, there was a span of 7 bases. The CDR3 extends over 14 amino acids.